These T cell receptor beta chains were read from a single sample in a study of T-cell reconstitution after alpha-beta-depleted transplantation in children. From the PCR reads, TCRdb called clonotypes with MiXCR, one entry per CDR3 protein. The data hold about 980,000 distinct CDR3 sequences, with about 31% observed a single time. Sequenced material: PBMCs, mostly from graft donor cells, taken 360 days after TCRalphabeta/CD19-depleted stem cell transplant. These TCRs come from a boy under three years old who had a stem cell transplant for SCID, so the T cells may come from the graft donor. Both conserved end residues are part of each CDR3. Fields, in order: J gene, D gene, V gene, clone size, CDR3 protein, CDR3 DNA. D genes are given only for firm matches. Only some rows state a clone size, as once, few, many or a class for expanded clones.

TRBJ1-1	NA	TRBV5-1	NA	CASSTTPAWGNTEAFF	TGCGCCAGCAGCACCACACCGGCATGGGGGAACACTGAAGCTTTCTTT
TRBJ2-5	NA	TRBV20-1	NA	CSARDGGETQYF	TGCAGTGCTAGAGATGGCGGAGAGACCCAGTACTTC
TRBJ2-4	NA	TRBV29-1	few	CSVGAGWGDIQYF	TGCAGCGTTGGGGCAGGGTGGGGGGACATTCAGTACTTC
TRBJ2-7	NA	TRBV11-1	NA	CASSLKGSRAYEQYF	TGTGCCAGCAGCTTAAAAGGATCCCGGGCATACGAGCAGTACTTC
TRBJ2-6	TRBD1	TRBV5-1	few	CASSLAGTGPSGANVLTF	TGCGCCAGCAGCTTGGCTGGGACAGGGCCCTCTGGGGCCAACGTCCTGACTTTC
TRBJ2-3	TRBD2	TRBV29-1	NA	CSVGERGDTDTQYF	TGCAGCGTTGGGGAGCGGGGGGACACAGATACGCAGTATTTT
TRBJ2-7	NA	TRBV10-3	NA	CATGERDGSSYEQYF	TGTGCCACCGGGGAACGGGACGGTAGCTCCTACGAGCAGTACTTC
TRBJ1-5	NA	TRBV6-4	NA	CASRVKFGTPNQPQHF	TGTGCCAGCAGGGTCAAATTCGGGACACCGAATCAGCCCCAGCATTTT
TRBJ2-7	TRBD1	TRBV5-1	NA	CASSLLAGTGRTEQYF	TGCGCCAGCAGCTTACTTGCCGGGACAGGGAGGACCGAGCAGTACTTC
TRBJ2-3	TRBD2	TRBV9	few	CASSPKGLAGASDTQYF	TGTGCCAGCAGCCCAAAGGGACTAGCGGGGGCGTCAGATACGCAGTATTTT
TRBJ1-2	NA	TRBV20-1	NA	CSAREWGDTNYGYTF	TGCAGTGCTAGAGAATGGGGAGACACTAACTATGGCTACACCTTC
TRBJ1-1	NA	TRBV29-1	few	CSVDAGLNTEAFF	TGCAGCGTTGATGCAGGGCTGAACACTGAAGCTTTCTTT
TRBJ2-2	NA	TRBV6-1	NA	CASSEGQEAGELFF	TGTGCCAGCAGTGAAGGCCAGGAGGCCGGGGAGCTGTTTTTT
TRBJ1-5	NA	TRBV7-2	NA	CASSLGAWVGQPQHF	TGTGCCAGCAGCTTGGGGGCCTGGGTGGGGCAGCCCCAGCATTTT
TRBJ2-2	TRBD1	TRBV7-2	NA	CASSTRQGNTGELFF	TGTGCCAGCAGCACCCGACAGGGAAACACCGGGGAGCTGTTTTTT
TRBJ2-1	TRBD2	TRBV19	few	CASTVLAGPPNEQFF	TGTGCCAGTACCGTACTAGCGGGGCCACCAAATGAGCAGTTCTTC
TRBJ2-5	TRBD1	TRBV24-1	few	CATSDRTGAQETQYF	TGTGCCACCAGTGACCGGACAGGGGCTCAAGAGACCCAGTACTTC
TRBJ1-1	NA	TRBV7-9	NA	CASSLDASGNTEAFF	TGTGCCAGCAGCTTAGATGCATCGGGGAACACTGAAGCTTTCTTT
TRBJ2-2	TRBD1	TRBV9	few	CASSATGFNTGELFF	TGTGCCAGCAGCGCGACAGGGTTTAACACCGGGGAGCTGTTTTTT
TRBJ1-6	TRBD1	TRBV9	NA	CASSDPGTGVAYISPLHF	TGTGCCAGCAGCGATCCCGGGACAGGGGTTGCGTATATTTCACCCCTCCACTTT
TRBJ2-7	NA	TRBV5-1	NA	CASSLGYTGMPTYEQYF	TGCGCCAGCAGCTTGGGCTACACAGGAATGCCTACCTACGAGCAGTACTTC
TRBJ1-1	TRBD1	TRBV7-2	NA	CASSPRQGATEAFF	TGTGCCAGCAGCCCGCGACAGGGCGCCACTGAAGCTTTCTTT
TRBJ2-7	TRBD2	TRBV12-3/TRBV12-4	NA	CASSLRTTGGYEQYF	TGTGCCAGCAGTTTAAGGACGACGGGGGGCTACGAGCAGTACTTC
TRBJ2-6	NA	TRBV6-5	many	CASSYSQSGANVLTF	TGTGCCAGCAGTTACTCACAGTCTGGGGCCAACGTCCTGACTTTC
TRBJ2-6	NA	TRBV29-1	few	CSVVSKTGANVLTF	TGCAGCGTTGTAAGCAAGACTGGGGCCAACGTCCTGACTTTC
TRBJ2-3	NA	TRBV2	few	CASKQDTDTQYF	TGTGCCAGCAAACAGGACACAGATACGCAGTATTTT
TRBJ2-3	NA	TRBV5-1	NA	CSSSLGGGLDTQYF	TGCTCCAGCAGCTTGGGAGGGGGCCTTGATACGCAGTATTTT
TRBJ2-1	TRBD1	TRBV5-1	NA	CASSLEDRLRGHEQFF	TGCGCCAGCAGCTTGGAGGACAGGCTTAGGGGCCATGAGCAGTTCTTC
TRBJ2-7	NA	TRBV12-3/TRBV12-4	few	CASTLAQGSYEQYF	TGTGCCAGCACTCTAGCCCAGGGCTCCTACGAGCAGTACTTC